This is a list of T cell receptor beta chains from one sample in a study of type 1 and type 2 diabetes patients. MiXCR was run by TCRdb on the multiplex PCR reads, yielding one entry per CDR3 protein. Seen here are approximately 260,000 distinct CDR3 sequences, around 50% observed once, and the top ten hold roughly an eighth. Sequencing was carried out using peripheral blood mononuclear cells (PBMCs). The receptors originated from a man aged 18 to 30 with type 2 diabetes. Both conserved end residues are part of each CDR3. The D gene is left open where the match is weak. Size tells how often a clone was seen (once, few, many) or the class of an expanded clone, and some rows leave it out.

J,V,size,length,D,CDR3,DNA
TRBJ1-5,TRBV30,few,12,-,CAWSETNQPQHF,TGTGCCTGGAGCGAAACGAATCAGCCCCAGCATTTT
TRBJ2-1,TRBV18,-,15,TRBD2,CASSPSGGDDNEQFF,TGTGCCAGCTCACCTAGCGGGGGGGATGACAATGAGCAGTTCTTC
TRBJ2-5,TRBV7-2,once,16,-,CASSPARDGYQETQYF,TGTGCCAGCAGCCCCGCCCGGGACGGCTACCAAGAGACCCAGTACTTC
TRBJ2-7,TRBV12-3/TRBV12-4,few,13,-,CASSLGRYSEQYF,TGTGCCAGCAGTTTAGGGCGGTATAGCGAGCAGTACTTC
TRBJ2-7,TRBV7-8,few,14,TRBD2,CASSPTAGGREQYF,TGTGCCAGCAGCCCCACGGCGGGAGGTCGCGAGCAGTACTTC
TRBJ1-2,TRBV28,-,15,-,CASSLYVGGNYGYTF,TGTGCCAGCAGTTTATATGTGGGGGGGAACTATGGCTACACCTTC
TRBJ1-1,TRBV2,few,14,TRBD1,CASIRTGGGTEAFF,TGTGCCAGCATCAGGACAGGGGGTGGCACTGAAGCTTTCTTT
TRBJ2-3,TRBV25-1,-,11,-,CASSESNTQYF,TGTGCCAGCAGTGAGTCTAATACGCAGTATTTT
TRBJ2-7,TRBV6-2/TRBV6-3,-,15,TRBD2,CASGSGLAGSYEQYF,TGTGCCAGCGGATCCGGACTAGCGGGATCCTACGAGCAGTACTTC
TRBJ2-7,TRBV11-2,-,15,TRBD2,CASSSRWWGGYEQYF,TGTGCCAGCAGCTCAAGGTGGTGGGGGGGCTACGAGCAGTACTTC
TRBJ2-6,TRBV7-9,-,15,-,CASSLWRAGANVLTF,TGTGCCAGCAGCTTGTGGAGAGCTGGGGCCAACGTCCTGACTTTC
TRBJ2-7,TRBV12-3/TRBV12-4,-,13,TRBD1,CASSRGQNYEQYF,TGTGCCAGCAGTAGGGGACAGAACTACGAGCAGTACTTC
TRBJ2-7,TRBV14,-,16,TRBD1,CASSQLGDRGSYEQYF,TGTGCCAGCAGCCAATTAGGGGACAGGGGAAGCTACGAGCAGTACTTC
TRBJ2-2,TRBV2,-,15,-,CASSEWGLNTGELFF,TGTGCCAGCAGTGAATGGGGACTGAACACCGGGGAGCTGTTTTTT
TRBJ2-1,TRBV20-1,-,16,-,CSARKNPSGYYNEQFF,TGCAGTGCTAGGAAGAACCCCAGCGGCTACTACAATGAGCAGTTCTTC
TRBJ2-1,TRBV12-3/TRBV12-4,-,17,TRBD2,CASSLGSASGGGNEQFF,TGTGCCAGCAGTTTAGGGTCCGCTAGCGGAGGAGGGAATGAGCAGTTCTTC
TRBJ1-5,TRBV2,few,18,-,CASSEGWTAGMSNQPQHF,TGTGCCAGCAGTGAAGGATGGACCGCAGGTATGAGCAATCAGCCCCAGCATTTT
TRBJ2-2,TRBV10-1,many,12,-,CASSDWDGELFF,TGCGCCAGCAGTGATTGGGACGGGGAGCTGTTTTTT
TRBJ1-3,TRBV12-3/TRBV12-4,-,14,-,CASSPGTGRRTIYF,TGTGCCAGCAGTCCAGGGACGGGTCGGCGCACCATATATTTT
TRBJ2-7,TRBV2,once,15,-,CASSPDYGLTYEQYF,TGTGCCAGCAGCCCCGACTACGGGCTGACCTACGAGCAGTACTTC
TRBJ2-5,TRBV6-1,-,13,-,CASSEHNLGTQYF,TGTGCCAGCAGTGAGCACAACCTCGGGACCCAGTACTTC
TRBJ1-2,TRBV19,-,12,-,CASRDPPGGYTF,TGTGCCAGTAGGGACCCTCCGGGTGGCTACACCTTC
TRBJ1-2,TRBV11-2,-,17,-,CASSLPGIQGFRDGYTF,TGTGCCAGCAGCTTACCCGGCATTCAGGGGTTTCGGGATGGCTACACCTTC
TRBJ2-7,TRBV7-2,-,15,TRBD2,CASSLAVSGGYEQYF,TGTGCCAGCAGCTTAGCGGTTAGCGGGGGGTACGAGCAGTACTTC
TRBJ1-5,TRBV10-3,few,14,-,CAISENGLDQPQHF,TGTGCCATCAGTGAGAACGGTCTAGATCAGCCCCAGCATTTT
TRBJ1-5,TRBV24-1,-,14,-,CATAEGRGNQPQHF,TGTGCCACCGCGGAAGGACGGGGCAATCAGCCCCAGCATTTT
TRBJ2-3,TRBV6-5,-,15,-,CASSYSGSSTDTQYF,TGTGCCAGCAGTTACTCGGGGTCTAGCACAGATACGCAGTATTTT
TRBJ1-6,TRBV12-3/TRBV12-4,-,14,-,CASSAEGSRSPLHF,TGTGCCAGCAGTGCCGAAGGGAGTCGATCACCCCTCCACTTT
TRBJ2-7,TRBV12-3/TRBV12-4,few,13,-,CASGVGRSYEQYF,TGTGCCAGCGGGGTAGGACGGTCCTACGAGCAGTACTTC
TRBJ1-4,TRBV20-1,-,15,-,CSASRGRATNEKLFF,TGCAGTGCTTCTCGGGGGCGTGCAACTAATGAAAAACTGTTTTTT
TRBJ2-1,TRBV7-2,few,14,-,CASSLAGPTNEQFF,TGTGCCAGCAGCTTAGCCGGGCCGACTAATGAGCAGTTCTTC
TRBJ2-3,TRBV30,few,16,-,CAWSKGQPIGTDTQYF,TGTGCCTGGAGCAAAGGTCAGCCGATTGGCACAGATACGCAGTATTTT
TRBJ2-7,TRBV10-2,-,12,-,CASSDMEGEQYF,TGCGCCAGCAGTGATATGGAAGGGGAGCAGTACTTC
TRBJ2-1,TRBV20-1,-,14,-,CSARKWTTDNEQFF,TGCAGTGCTAGAAAATGGACAACGGACAATGAGCAGTTCTTC
TRBJ2-2,TRBV7-2,-,18,-,CASSLGWARGKVAGELFF,TGTGCCAGCAGCTTAGGATGGGCCCGGGGAAAAGTTGCCGGGGAGCTGTTTTTT